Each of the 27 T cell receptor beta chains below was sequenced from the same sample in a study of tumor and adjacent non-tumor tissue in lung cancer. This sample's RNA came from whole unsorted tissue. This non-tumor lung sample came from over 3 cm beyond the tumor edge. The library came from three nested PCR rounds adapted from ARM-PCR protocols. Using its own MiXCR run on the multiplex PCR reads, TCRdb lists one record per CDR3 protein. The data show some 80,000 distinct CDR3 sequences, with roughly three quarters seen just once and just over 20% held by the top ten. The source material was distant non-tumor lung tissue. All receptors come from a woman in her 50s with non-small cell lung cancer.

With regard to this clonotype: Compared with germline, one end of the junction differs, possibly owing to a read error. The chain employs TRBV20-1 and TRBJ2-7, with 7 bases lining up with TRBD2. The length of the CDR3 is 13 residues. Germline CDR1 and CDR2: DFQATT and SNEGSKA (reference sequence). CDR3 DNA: TGCAGTACTAGCGCTAGCGAGAGGGCCGAGCAGTACTTC. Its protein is CSTSASERAEQYF.

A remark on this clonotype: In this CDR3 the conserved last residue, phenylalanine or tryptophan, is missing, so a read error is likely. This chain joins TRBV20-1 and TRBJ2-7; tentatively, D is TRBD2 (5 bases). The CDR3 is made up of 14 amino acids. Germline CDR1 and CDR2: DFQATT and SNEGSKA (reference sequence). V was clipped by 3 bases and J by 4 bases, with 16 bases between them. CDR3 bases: TGCAGTGCTAGGGATTCACGGGATCGGTACGAGCAGTACCTC. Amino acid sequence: CSARDSRDRYEQYL.

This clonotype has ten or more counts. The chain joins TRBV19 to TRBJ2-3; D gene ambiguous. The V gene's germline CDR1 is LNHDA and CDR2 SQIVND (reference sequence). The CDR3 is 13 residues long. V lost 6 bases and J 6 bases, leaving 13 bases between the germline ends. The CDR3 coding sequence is TGTGCCAGTAGGCTAGGTGGCGATGATACGCAGTATTTT. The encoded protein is CASRLGGDDTQYF.

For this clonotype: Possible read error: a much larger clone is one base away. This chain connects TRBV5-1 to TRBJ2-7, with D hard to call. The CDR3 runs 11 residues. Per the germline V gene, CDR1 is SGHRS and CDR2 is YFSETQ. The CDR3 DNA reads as TGCTCCAGCAGGCACGGGCTCGAGCAGTACTTC. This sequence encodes CSSRHGLEQYF.

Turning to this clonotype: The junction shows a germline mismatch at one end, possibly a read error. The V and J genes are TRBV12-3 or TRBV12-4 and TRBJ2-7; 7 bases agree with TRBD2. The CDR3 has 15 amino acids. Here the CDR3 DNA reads TGTGCTAGCAGTCTATACTGGGGGGGAAGGAACGAGCAGTACTTC. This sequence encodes CASSLYWGGRNEQYF.

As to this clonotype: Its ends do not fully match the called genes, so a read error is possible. Here the CDR3 reads CASSGQDRSHNEQFF. The CDR3 nucleotides read TGTGCCAGCAGTGGCCAGGACAGGTCTCACAATGAACAGTTCTTC. This chain uses TRBV6-1 with TRBJ2-1; TRBD1 matches 7 bases. This CDR3 spans 15 amino acids. The germline CDR1 and CDR2 sequences are MNHNS and SASEGT.

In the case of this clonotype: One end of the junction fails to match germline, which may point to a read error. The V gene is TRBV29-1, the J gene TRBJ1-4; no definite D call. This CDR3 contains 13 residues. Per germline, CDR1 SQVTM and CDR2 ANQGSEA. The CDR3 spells CSGFEGPNEKLSF. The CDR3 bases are TGTAGCGGGTTTGAGGGTCCTAATGAAAAACTGTCTTTT.

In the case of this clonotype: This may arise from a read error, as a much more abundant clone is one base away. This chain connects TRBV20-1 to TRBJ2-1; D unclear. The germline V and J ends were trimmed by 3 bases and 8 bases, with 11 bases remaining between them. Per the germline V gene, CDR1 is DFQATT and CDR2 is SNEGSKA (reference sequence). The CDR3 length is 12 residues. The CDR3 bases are TGCAGTGCTAGCCCCGATTTCGATGAGCAGTTCTTC. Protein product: CSASPDFDEQFF.

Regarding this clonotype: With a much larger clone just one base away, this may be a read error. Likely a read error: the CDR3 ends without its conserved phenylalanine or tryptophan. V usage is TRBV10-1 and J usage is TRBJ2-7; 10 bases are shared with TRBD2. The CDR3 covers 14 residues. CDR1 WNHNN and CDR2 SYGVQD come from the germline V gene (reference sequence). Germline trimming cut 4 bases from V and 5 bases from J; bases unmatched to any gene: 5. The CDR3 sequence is CASSATSGKDEQYL. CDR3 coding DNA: TGCGCCAGCAGTGCCACTAGCGGGAAGGACGAGCAGTACTTA.

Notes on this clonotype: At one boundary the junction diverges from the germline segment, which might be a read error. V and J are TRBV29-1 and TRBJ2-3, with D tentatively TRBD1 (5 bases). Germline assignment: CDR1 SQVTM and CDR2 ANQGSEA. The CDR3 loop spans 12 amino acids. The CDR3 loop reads CSDALTADTQCF. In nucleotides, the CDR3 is TGCAGCGATGCTTTGACAGCAGATACGCAGTGTTTT.

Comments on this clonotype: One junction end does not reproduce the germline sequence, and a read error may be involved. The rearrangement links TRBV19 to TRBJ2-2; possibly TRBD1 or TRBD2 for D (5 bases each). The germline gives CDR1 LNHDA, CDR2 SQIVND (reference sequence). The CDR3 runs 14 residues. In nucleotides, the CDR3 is TGTGCCAGTAGTTGGGGGAAGGACACCGGGGAGCAGTTTTTT. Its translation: CASSWGKDTGEQFF.

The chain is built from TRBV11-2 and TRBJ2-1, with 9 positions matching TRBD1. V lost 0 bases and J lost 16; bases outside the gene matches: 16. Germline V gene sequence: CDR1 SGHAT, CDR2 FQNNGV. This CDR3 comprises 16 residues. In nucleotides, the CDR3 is TGTGCCAGCAGCTTAGAGGCGGGACAGGGTATAAATGGGCATTTCTTC. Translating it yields CASSLEAGQGINGHFF.

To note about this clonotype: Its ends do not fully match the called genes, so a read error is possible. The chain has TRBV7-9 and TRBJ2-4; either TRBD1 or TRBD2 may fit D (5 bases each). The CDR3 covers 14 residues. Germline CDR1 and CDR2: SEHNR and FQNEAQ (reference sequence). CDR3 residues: CASSLTGANNIKYF. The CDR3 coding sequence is TGTGCCAGCAGCCTGACCGGGGCCAATAACATTAAGTACTTC.

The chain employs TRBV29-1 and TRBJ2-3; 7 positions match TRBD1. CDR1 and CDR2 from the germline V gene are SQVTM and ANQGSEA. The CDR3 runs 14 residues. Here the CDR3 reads CGAILTGSTDTQYF. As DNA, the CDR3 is TGCGGCGCCATACTGACAGGGTCCACAGATACGCAGTATTTT.

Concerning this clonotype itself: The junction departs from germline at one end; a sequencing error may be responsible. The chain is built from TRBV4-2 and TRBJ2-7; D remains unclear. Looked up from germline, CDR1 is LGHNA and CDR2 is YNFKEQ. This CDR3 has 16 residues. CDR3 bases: TGTGCCAGGAGCCTTGCAGTAGAGGCGGTCCCCTACGGGCAGTACTTC. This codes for CARSLAVEAVPYGQYF.

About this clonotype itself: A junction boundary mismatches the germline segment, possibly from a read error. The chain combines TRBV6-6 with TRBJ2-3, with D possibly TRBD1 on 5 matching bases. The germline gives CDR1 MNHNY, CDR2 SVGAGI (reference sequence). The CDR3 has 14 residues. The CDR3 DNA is TGTACCAGCACCAAAGACAGTATCACAGGTACGCAGTATTTT. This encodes CTSTKDSITGTQYF.

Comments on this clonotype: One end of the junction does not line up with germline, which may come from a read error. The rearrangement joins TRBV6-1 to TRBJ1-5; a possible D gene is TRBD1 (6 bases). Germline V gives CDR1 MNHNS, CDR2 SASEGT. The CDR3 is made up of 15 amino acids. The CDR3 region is CPSSEGGFDNQPQHF. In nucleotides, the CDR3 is TGTCCCAGCAGTGAAGGGGGATTCGACAATCAGCCCCAGCATTTT.

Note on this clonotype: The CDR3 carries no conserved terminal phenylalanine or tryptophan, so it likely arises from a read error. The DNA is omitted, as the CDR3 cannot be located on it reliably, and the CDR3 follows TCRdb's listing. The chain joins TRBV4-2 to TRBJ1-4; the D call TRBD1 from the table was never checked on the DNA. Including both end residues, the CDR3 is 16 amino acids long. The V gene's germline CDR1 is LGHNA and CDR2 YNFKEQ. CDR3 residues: CASSQDTGTGGEKPFL.

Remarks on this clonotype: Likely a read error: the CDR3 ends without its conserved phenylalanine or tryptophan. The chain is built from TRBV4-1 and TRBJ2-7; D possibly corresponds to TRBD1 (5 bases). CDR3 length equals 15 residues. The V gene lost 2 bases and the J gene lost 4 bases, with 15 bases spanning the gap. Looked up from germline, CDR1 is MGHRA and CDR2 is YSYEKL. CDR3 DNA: TGCGCCAGCAGCCAACCCACCGGACACCGTTACGAGCAGTACATC. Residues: CASSQPTGHRYEQYI.

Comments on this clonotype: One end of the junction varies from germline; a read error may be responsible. The CDR3 DNA is TGTGCCAGCAGCCGTGGCCTGCAAACTGGGGCCAACGTCATGACTTTC. Encoded protein: CASSRGLQTGANVMTF. This chain links TRBV12-3 or TRBV12-4 with TRBJ2-6, with D possibly being TRBD1 (5 bases). The CDR3 runs 16 residues.

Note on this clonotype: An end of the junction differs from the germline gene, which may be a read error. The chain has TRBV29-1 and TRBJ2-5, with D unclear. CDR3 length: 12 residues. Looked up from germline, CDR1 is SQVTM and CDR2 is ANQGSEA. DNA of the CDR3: TGCAGCGTTGAAGCAGGTGGGGTGTCCCAGTGCTTC. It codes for CSVEAGGVSQCF.

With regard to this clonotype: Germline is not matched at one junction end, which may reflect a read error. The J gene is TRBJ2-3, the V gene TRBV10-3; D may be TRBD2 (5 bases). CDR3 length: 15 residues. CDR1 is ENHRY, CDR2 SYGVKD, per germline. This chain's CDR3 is CGISEASPSTDTQYF. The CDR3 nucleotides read TGTGGCATCAGTGAGGCTAGCCCTAGCACGGATACGCAGTATTTT.

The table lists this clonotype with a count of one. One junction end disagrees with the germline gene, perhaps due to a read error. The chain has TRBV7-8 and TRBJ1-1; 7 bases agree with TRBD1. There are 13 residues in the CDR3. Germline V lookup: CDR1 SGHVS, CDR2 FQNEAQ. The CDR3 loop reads CASSWDSFTEVSF. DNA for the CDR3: TGTGCCAGCAGCTGGGACAGCTTCACTGAAGTTTCCTTT.

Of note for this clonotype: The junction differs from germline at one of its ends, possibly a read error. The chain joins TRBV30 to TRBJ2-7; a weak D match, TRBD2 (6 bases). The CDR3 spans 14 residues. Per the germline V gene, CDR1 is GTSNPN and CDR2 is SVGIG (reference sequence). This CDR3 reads CAWSIGGVFREPYF. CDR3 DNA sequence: TGTGCCTGGAGCATTGGCGGGGTGTTCCGCGAGCCGTACTTC.

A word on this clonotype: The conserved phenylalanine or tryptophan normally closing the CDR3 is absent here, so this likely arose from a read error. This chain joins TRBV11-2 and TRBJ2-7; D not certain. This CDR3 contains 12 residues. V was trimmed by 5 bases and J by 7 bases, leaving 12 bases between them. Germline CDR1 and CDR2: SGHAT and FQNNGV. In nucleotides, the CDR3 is TGTGCCAGCAGCATAAGCAACGGGGAGCAGTACCTC. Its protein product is CASSISNGEQYL.

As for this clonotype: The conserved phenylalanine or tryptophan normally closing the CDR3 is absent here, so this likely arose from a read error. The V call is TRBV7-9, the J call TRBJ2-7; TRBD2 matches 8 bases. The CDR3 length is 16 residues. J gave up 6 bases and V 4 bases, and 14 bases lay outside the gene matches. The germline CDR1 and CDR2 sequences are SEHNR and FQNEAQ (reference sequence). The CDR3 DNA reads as TGTGCCAGCAGCTCGTCCTATGGTAGCGGGAACCCCGAGCAGTACTAC. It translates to CASSSSYGSGNPEQYY.

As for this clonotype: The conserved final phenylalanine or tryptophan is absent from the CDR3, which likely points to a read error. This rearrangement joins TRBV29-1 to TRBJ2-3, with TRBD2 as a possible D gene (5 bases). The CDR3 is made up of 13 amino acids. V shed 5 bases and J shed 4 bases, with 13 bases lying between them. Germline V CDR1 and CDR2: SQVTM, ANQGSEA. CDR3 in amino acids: CSVLSGRPDTQYL. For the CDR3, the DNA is TGCAGCGTTCTGAGCGGCCGTCCAGATACGCAGTATCTT.